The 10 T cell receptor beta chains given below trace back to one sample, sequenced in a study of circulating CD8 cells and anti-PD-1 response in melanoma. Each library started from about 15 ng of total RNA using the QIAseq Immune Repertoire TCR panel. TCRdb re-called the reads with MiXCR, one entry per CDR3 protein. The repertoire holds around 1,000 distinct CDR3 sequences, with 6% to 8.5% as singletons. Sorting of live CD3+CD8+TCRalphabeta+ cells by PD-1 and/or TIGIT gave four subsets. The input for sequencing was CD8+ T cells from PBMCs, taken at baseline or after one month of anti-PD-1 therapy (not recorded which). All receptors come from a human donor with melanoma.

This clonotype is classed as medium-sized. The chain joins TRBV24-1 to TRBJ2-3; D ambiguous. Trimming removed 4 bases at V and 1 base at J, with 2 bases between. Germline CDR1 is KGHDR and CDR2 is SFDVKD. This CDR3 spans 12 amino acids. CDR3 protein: CATSERTDTQYF. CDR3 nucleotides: TGTGCCACCAGTGAACGCACAGATACGCAGTATTTT.

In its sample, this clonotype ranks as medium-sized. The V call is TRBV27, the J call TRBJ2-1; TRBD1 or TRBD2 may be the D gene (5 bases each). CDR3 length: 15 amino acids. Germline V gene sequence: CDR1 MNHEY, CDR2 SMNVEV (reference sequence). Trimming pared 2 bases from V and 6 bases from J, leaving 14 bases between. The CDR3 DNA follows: TGTGCCAGCAGTTTAATCGGGACGCGTTCCAATGAGCAGTTCTTC. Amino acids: CASSLIGTRSNEQFF.

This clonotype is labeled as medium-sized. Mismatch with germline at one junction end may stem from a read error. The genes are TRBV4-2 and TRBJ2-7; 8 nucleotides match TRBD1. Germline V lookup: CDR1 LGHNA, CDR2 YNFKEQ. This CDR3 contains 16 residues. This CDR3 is CVSSQVPGQAVYEQYF. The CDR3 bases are TGTGTCAGCAGCCAGGTCCCGGGACAGGCGGTCTACGAGCAGTACTTC.

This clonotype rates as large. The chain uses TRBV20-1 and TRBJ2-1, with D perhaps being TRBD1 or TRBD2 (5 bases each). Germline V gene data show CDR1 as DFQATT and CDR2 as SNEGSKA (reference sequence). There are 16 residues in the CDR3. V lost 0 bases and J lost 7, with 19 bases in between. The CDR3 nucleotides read TGCAGTGCTAGAGATCAAGTGTCAGGGTGGGAGAATGAGCAGTTCTTC. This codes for CSARDQVSGWENEQFF.

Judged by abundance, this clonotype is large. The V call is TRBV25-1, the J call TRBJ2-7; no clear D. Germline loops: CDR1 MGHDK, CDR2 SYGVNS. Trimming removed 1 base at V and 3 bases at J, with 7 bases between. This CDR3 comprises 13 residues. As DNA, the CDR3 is TGTGCCAGCAGTGAATTCGGCAGCTACGAGCAGTACTTC. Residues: CASSEFGSYEQYF.

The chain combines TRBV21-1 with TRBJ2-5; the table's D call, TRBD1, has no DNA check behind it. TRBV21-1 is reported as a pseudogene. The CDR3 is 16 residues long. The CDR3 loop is CASSSPWVRGCVTLYF. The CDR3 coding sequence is TGTGCCAGCAGCTCGCCTTGGGTCAGGGGATGTGTGACCCTGTACTTC.

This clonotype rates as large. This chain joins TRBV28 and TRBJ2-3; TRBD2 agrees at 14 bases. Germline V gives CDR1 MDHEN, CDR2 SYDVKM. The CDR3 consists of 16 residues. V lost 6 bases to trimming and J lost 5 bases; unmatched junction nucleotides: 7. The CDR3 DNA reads TGTGCCAGCAGCGAGACTAGCGGGAGGGGAATAGATACGCAGTATTTT. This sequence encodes CASSETSGRGIDTQYF.

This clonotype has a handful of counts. The CDR3 DNA sequence: TGTGCCAGCAGTTTTTCGGCCCCCGGCACGGACATTCAGTACTTC. It codes for CASSFSAPGTDIQYF. This rearrangement joins TRBV27 to TRBJ2-4, with D unresolved. V was clipped by 3 bases and J by 8 bases, with 17 bases between them. The CDR3 runs 15 residues. Per germline, CDR1 MNHEY and CDR2 SMNVEV (reference sequence).

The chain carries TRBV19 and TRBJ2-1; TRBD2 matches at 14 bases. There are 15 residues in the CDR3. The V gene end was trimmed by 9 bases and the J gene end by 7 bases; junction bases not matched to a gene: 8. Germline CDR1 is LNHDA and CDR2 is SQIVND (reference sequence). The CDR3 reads CASATSGGVLNEQFF. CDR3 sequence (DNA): TGTGCCAGCGCGACTAGCGGGGGGGTGCTTAATGAGCAGTTCTTC. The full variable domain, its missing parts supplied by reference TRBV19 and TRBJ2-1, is DGGITQSPKYLFRKEGQNVTLSCEQNLNHDAMYWYRQDPGQGLRLIYYSQIVNDFQKGDIAEGYSVSREKKESFPLTVTSAQKNPTAFYLCASATSGGVLNEQFFGPGTRLTVL.

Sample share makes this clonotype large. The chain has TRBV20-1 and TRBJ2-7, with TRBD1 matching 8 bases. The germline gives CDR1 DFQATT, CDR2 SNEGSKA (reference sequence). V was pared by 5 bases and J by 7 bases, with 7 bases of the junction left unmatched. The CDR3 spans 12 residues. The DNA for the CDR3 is TGCAGTGCTTCGGACAGGGCGAGTGAGCAGTACTTC. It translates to CSASDRASEQYF.